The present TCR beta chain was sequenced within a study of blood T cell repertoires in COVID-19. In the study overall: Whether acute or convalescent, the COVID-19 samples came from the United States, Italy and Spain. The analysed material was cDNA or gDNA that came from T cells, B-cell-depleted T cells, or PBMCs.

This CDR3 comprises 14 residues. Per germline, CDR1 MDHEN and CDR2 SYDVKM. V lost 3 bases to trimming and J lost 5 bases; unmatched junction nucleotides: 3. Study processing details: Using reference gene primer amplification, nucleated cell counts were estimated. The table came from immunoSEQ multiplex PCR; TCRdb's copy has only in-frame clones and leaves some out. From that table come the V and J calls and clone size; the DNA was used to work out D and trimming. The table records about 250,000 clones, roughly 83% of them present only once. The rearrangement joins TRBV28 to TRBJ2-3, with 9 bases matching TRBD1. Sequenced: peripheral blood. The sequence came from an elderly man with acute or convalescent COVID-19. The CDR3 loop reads CASSLDRGGDTQYF. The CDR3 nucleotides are TGTGCCAGCAGTTTGGACAGGGGAGGAGATACGCAGTATTTT.